Listed here is a single TCR beta chain. V gave up 8 bases and J gave up 2 bases; unmatched junction bases: 9. Germline V gene lookup returns CDR1 MNHEY and CDR2 SVGAGI. The CDR3 has 15 amino acids. Methods used by the authors: The authors estimated nucleated cell counts from reference gene primer amplification. The method was immunoSEQ multiplex PCR; TCRdb's version includes in-frame clones alone and lacks a portion of them. V, J and clone size derive from that table, while D and trimming were established from the DNA sequence. This table has roughly 110,000 clones, 88% appearing once. These data come from a study of blood T cell repertoires in COVID-19. Study-level information: Sources were T cells, B-cell-depleted T cells, or PBMCs; the material itself was cDNA or gDNA.

The sample taken for sequencing was peripheral blood. This chain connects TRBV6-5 to TRBJ2-1; 7 positions match TRBD1. The receptor comes from a man in his fifties with active or convalescent COVID-19. The DNA of the CDR3 is TGTGCCAGCTCCCCTGACAGGGACACCTACAATGAGCAGTTCTTC. This encodes CASSPDRDTYNEQFF.